The 17 T cell receptor beta chains given below trace back to one sample, sequenced in a study of regulatory T cells in long-lasting Graves disease. Time point meaning: newly diagnosed GD, antithyroid drugs for less than 3 months. Extracted RNA from PBMCs served as the source of the TCR library. Relying on iRepertoire HTBI primers and Arm-PCR of CDR3 regions, the team built TCR beta libraries. TCRdb re-called the multiplex PCR reads with MiXCR, one entry per CDR3 protein. The sample holds over 450,000 distinct CDR3 sequences, about 12% seen once. These records were also assigned to another study, of T cells in Graves' hyperthyroidism and ophthalmopathy.

The sequencing here drew on peripheral blood mononuclear cells (PBMCs), taken at new diagnosis, from a patient treated with antithyroid drugs. These receptors were collected from a young woman with Graves disease.

The V and J genes are TRBV20-1 and TRBJ2-5; TRBD2 matches at 11 bases. V was clipped by 0 bases and J by 4 bases; unmatched bases: 13. From germline, CDR1 is DFQATT and CDR2 SNEGSKA (reference sequence). The CDR3 sequence is 18 residues long. Here the CDR3 reads CSAREGGGLAAFLETQYF. In DNA form, the CDR3 reads TGCAGTGCTAGAGAGGGGGGGGGACTAGCGGCTTTCCTAGAGACCCAGTACTTC.

This clonotype came up many times. V and J are TRBV11-2 and TRBJ1-4, with D possibly being TRBD1 (5 bases). Germline V gives CDR1 SGHAT, CDR2 FQNNGV. Trimming pared 6 bases from V and 7 bases from J, leaving 15 bases between. This CDR3 is built from 14 residues. CDR3 protein: CASSPGTSIEKLFF. CDR3 nucleotides: TGTGCCAGCAGTCCCGGGACTAGTATTGAAAAACTGTTTTTT.

The table lists this clonotype with many counts. This chain connects TRBV11-2 to TRBJ2-7; 9 positions agree with TRBD1. Per the germline V gene, CDR1 is SGHAT and CDR2 is FQNNGV. Trimming at V came to 5 bases and at J to 0 bases, leaving 14 bases not matched to a gene. The CDR3 has 18 amino acids. CDR3 sequence: CASSASGTGSWGSYEQYF. The CDR3 coding sequence is TGTGCCAGCAGCGCATCCGGGACAGGGTCGTGGGGCTCCTACGAGCAGTACTTC.

This clonotype was observed many times. This rearrangement joins TRBV20-1 to TRBJ2-2, with D uncertain. This CDR3 has 15 residues. The V end lost 3 bases, the J end lost 4 bases, and 15 bases lay between the germline ends. Germline assignment: CDR1 DFQATT and CDR2 SNEGSKA (reference sequence). In DNA form, the CDR3 reads TGCAGTGCTAGGAAGGGCGGACGTGCCACCGGGGAGCTGTTTTTT. This gives the protein CSARKGGRATGELFF.

As to this clonotype: This may be a read error: a much more frequent sequence differs by one nucleotide. It is likely a read error, because the conserved phenylalanine at the end of the CDR3 is missing. The chain carries TRBV2 and TRBJ2-7; D is unclear. Trimming took off 4 bases at V and 3 bases at J, with 13 bases between the two ends. The CDR3 runs to 14 residues. Germline CDR1 reads SNHLY; CDR2 reads FYNNEI. CDR3 sequence reads: CASSVGGSNYEQYS. CDR3 in DNA: TGTGCCAGCAGTGTAGGCGGCAGCAACTACGAGCAGTACTCC.

The genes are TRBV20-1 and TRBJ2-5, with 13 bases identical to TRBD2. V lost 4 bases and J lost 0; bases outside the gene matches: 5. In germline, CDR1 is DFQATT, CDR2 SNEGSKA (reference sequence). CDR3 length: 16 residues. In nucleotides, the CDR3 is TGCAGTGCTATCGGACTAGCGGGAGAGGACCAAGAGACCCAGTACTTC. Translation: CSAIGLAGEDQETQYF.

This clonotype has ten or more counts. The genes are TRBV28 and TRBJ1-5, with D maybe TRBD1 (6 bases). Germline CDR1 MDHEN, CDR2 SYDVKM. Trimming shortened V by 6 bases and J by 7 bases, and 16 bases separated the two germline ends. The CDR3 has 14 residues. This CDR3 reads CASSSQGSGQPQHF. DNA for the CDR3: TGTGCCAGCAGCTCACAGGGATCGGGGCAGCCCCAGCATTTT.

CDR3 bases: TGTGCCAGTAGTATAGGGAGGGGCCGGGCGGAGGGCTACACCTTC. Translation: CASSIGRGRAEGYTF. This chain joins TRBV19 and TRBJ1-2, with D perhaps TRBD1 (5 bases). The CDR3 sequence is 15 residues long. Trimming cost V 1 base and J 8 bases, with 17 bases left between them. CDR1 LNHDA and CDR2 SQIVND come from the germline V gene (reference sequence).

The chain has TRBV19 and TRBJ1-2; 7 nucleotides match TRBD1. The junction had 6 bases not matched to a gene; V was cut back by 9 bases and J by 8 bases. The CDR3 is 11 residues long. Per germline, CDR1 LNHDA and CDR2 SQIVND (reference sequence). CDR3 residues: CASGQEGGYTF. The CDR3 region has the DNA TGTGCCAGCGGACAGGAAGGCGGCTACACCTTC.

The chain has TRBV9 and TRBJ1-3, with D hard to call. The CDR3 is made up of 18 amino acids. Germline CDR1 reads SGDLS; CDR2 reads YYNGEE. With 3 bases removed from V and 2 bases from J, the gap between germline ends came to 21 bases. CDR3 protein: CASSERPRLAGPGNTIYF. The CDR3 coding sequence is TGTGCCAGCAGCGAACGGCCCCGATTGGCCGGCCCTGGAAACACCATATATTTT.

The chain combines TRBV6-1 with TRBJ2-7, with TRBD1 identical over 12 bases. The V gene's germline CDR1 is MNHNS and CDR2 SASEGT. J was trimmed by 2 bases and V by 5 bases; bases with no gene match: 7. The CDR3 length is 16 residues. The CDR3 region is CASSPTGTGGPYEQYF. CDR3 nucleotides: TGTGCCAGCAGTCCCACCGGGACAGGGGGCCCCTACGAGCAGTACTTC.

The J gene is TRBJ2-1, the V gene TRBV29-1; 7 nucleotides agree with TRBD2. The CDR3 runs to 12 residues. After removal of 6 bases from V and 12 bases from J, the junction contained 11 bases not matched to a gene. The germline gives CDR1 SQVTM, CDR2 ANQGSEA. The CDR3, as DNA: TGCAGCGTCCTAGCGGAGGGCGGGGTGCAGTTCTTC. This sequence encodes CSVLAEGGVQFF.

This clonotype has ten or more counts. The V and J genes are TRBV11-3 and TRBJ2-1; the D gene is possibly TRBD1 (5 bases). Germline values: CDR1 SGHNT, CDR2 YENEEA. CDR3 length equals 14 residues. Trimming stripped 1 base from V and 3 bases from J, with 7 bases between. Written as DNA, the CDR3 is TGTGCCAGCAGCTTAGTAGGGGACTACAATGAGCAGTTCTTC. Protein: CASSLVGDYNEQFF.

CDR3 in DNA: TGTGCCAGCAGCTTTGCACCCTCCCGTTGGGCTCTAGAGACCCAGTACTTC. It yields the protein CASSFAPSRWALETQYF. The rearrangement uses TRBV11-1 and TRBJ2-5; no firm D call. In germline, CDR1 is SGHAT, CDR2 FQDESV (reference sequence). Trimming took off 3 bases at V and 4 bases at J, with 21 bases between the two ends. The length of the CDR3 is 17 residues.

This chain uses TRBV6-9 with TRBJ2-5; TRBD2 is a possible D gene (6 bases). The CDR3 has 17 residues. The germline V gene has CDR1 MNHGY and CDR2 SVAAGI. With 3 bases removed from V and 7 bases from J, the gap between germline ends came to 24 bases. CDR3: CASSYSSLEGWGGTQYF. CDR3 in DNA: TGTGCCAGCAGTTACTCAAGCCTGGAGGGGTGGGGTGGGACCCAGTACTTC.

This clonotype showed up many times. The rearrangement uses TRBV28 and TRBJ2-4; TRBD1 is a possible D gene (6 bases). The CDR3 extends over 15 amino acids. Trimming took 6 bases from V and 5 from J, leaving 17 bases between them. Germline CDR1 is MDHEN and CDR2 is SYDVKM. The chain's CDR3 is CASRSSAAGENIQYF. CDR3 DNA: TGTGCCAGCAGGAGCTCGGCGGCAGGGGAAAACATTCAGTACTTC.

This clonotype was recorded at least ten times. The rearrangement links TRBV10-3 to TRBJ2-1; 8 bases align to TRBD2. Germline-derived CDR1 and CDR2 are ENHRY and SYGVKD. With 9 bases clipped from V and 6 bases from J, the junction kept 10 bases outside the gene matches. The CDR3 has 14 residues. CDR3 sequence reads: CAMGLSSGSNEQFF. The CDR3, as DNA: TGTGCCATGGGGTTGTCTAGCGGGTCCAATGAGCAGTTCTTC.